The clone carrying this T cell receptor (beta chain) occurred a few times. Antigen specificity is unknown. These data are taken from a study of T-cell reconstitution after alpha-beta-depleted transplantation in children. Study-level points and caveats: For some patients, TCRbeta diversity was high at day 60 because of recipient T cells and thymic progenitors that survived. It was newly produced T cells that mostly accounted for T-cell counts and diversity one year after transplant. In patients about two months after transplant, alpha-beta T cells reportedly arose from several hundred expanded graft clones.

Unique molecular identifiers were built into the TCRbeta library. TCRdb processed the PCR reads anew with MiXCR; each CDR3 protein has one entry. The sample includes 250,000 to 400,000 distinct CDR3 sequences, roughly 25% of them seen just once. The clonotype comes from a male patient younger than 18 who had a stem cell transplant for acute lymphoblastic leukemia, so the T cells may come from the graft donor. The sample here was PBMCs, mostly from graft donor cells, taken 180 days after TCRalphabeta/CD19-depleted stem cell transplant.

CDR3 nucleotide sequence: TGTGCCAGCAGCATACAGGGGTCGAACACTGAAGCTTTCTTT. Encoded protein: CASSIQGSNTEAFF. The genes are TRBV7-3 and TRBJ1-1, with 7 nucleotides matching TRBD1. After removal of 5 bases from V and 1 base from J, the junction contained 4 bases not matched to a gene. This CDR3 region has 14 residues. Per the germline V gene, CDR1 is SGHTA and CDR2 is FQGTGA. Based on the CDR3 plus reference TRBV7-3 and TRBJ1-1, the full variable domain is GAGVSQTPSNKVTEKGKYVELRCDPISGHTALYWYRQSLGQGPEFLIYFQGTGAADDSGLPNDRFFAVRPEGSVSTLKIQRTERGDSAVYLCASSIQGSNTEAFFGQGTRLTVV.